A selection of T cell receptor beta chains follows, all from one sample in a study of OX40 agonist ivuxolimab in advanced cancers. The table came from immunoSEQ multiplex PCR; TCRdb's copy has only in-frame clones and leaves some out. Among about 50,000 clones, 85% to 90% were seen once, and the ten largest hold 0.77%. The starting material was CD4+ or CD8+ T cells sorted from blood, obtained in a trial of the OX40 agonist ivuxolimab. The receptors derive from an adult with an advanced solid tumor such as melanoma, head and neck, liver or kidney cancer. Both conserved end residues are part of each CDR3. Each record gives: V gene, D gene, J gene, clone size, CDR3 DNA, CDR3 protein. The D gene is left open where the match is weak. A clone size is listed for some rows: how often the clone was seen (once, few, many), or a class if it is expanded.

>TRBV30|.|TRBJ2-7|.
TGTGCCTGGAGTGTACCTCTAGGTCCCACTTACGAGCAGTACTTC
CAWSVPLGPTYEQYF
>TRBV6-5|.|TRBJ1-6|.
TGTGCCAGCAGTTATGGGAGCATCCAAGGGTCACCCCTCCACTTT
CASSYGSIQGSPLHF
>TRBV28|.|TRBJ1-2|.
TGTGCCAGCACCGCCGGAAGGGTCCGGGGCTACACCTTC
CASTAGRVRGYTF
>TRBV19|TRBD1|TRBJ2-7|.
TGTGCCAGTAGTATAGGTTCCGGGACAGGGAGCTACGAGCAGTACTTC
CASSIGSGTGSYEQYF
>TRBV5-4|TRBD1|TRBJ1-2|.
TGTGCCAGCAGCCCCAGACAGGGGGCCGACTATGGCTACACCTTC
CASSPRQGADYGYTF
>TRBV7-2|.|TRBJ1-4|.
TGTGCCAGCAGCTTAGATTTACGGTCTGGAGAACTGTTTTTT
CASSLDLRSGELFF
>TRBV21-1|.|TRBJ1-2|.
TGTGCCAGCAGCTTACTCGCCATGTCTAGGCCGGGGAACCTTAACTATGGCTACACCTTC
CASSLLAMSRPGNLNYGYTF
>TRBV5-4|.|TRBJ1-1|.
TGTGCCAGCGGCTTGGGCAGAGGTGGTGAAGCTTTCTTT
CASGLGRGGEAFF
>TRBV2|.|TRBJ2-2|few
TGTGCCCTCCGGGTGGCCACCGGGGAGCTGTTTTTT
CALRVATGELFF
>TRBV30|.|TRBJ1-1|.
TGTGCCTGGATCAGGTTCACTGAAGCTTTCTTT
CAWIRFTEAFF
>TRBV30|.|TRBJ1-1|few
TGTGCCTGGAGTCGGACTGAAGCTTTCTTT
CAWSRTEAFF
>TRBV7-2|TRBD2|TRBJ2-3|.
TGTGCCAGCAGCGATAGCGGGAGGACCACAGATACGCAGTATTTT
CASSDSGRTTDTQYF
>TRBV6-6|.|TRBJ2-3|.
TGTGCCAGCAGATCGTTGCAGACAGGACGCACAGATACGCAGTATTTT
CASRSLQTGRTDTQYF
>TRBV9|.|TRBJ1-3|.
TGTGCCAGCAGCGTAGATCCCAGGATGCTATCTGGAAACACCATATATTTT
CASSVDPRMLSGNTIYF
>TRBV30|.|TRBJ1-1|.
TGTGCCTGTACTCCTCGGAGGACTGAAGCTTTCTTT
CACTPRRTEAFF
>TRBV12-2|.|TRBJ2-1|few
TGTGCAAGTCGCTTAGCTTTCGGCGGGAAGCCCGACAATGAGCAGTTCTTC
CASRLAFGGKPDNEQFF
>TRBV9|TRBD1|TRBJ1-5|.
TGTGCCAGCAGCGGGGGACAGGGGAATCAGCCCCAGCATTTT
CASSGGQGNQPQHF